This TCR beta chain was sequenced for a study of brain metastases from non-small cell lung cancer. Study results and limitations: Brain metastases shared most TCR repertoire with primaries, with sparse T cells.

A word on this clone: Its antigen is currently unknown.

This CDR3 contains 11 residues. Between the trimmed V and J ends, which lost 1 base and 10 bases, there was a span of 5 bases. Germline assignment: CDR1 MNHNS and CDR2 SASEGT. Here immunoSEQ multiplex PCR was the method, and the copy in TCRdb shows in-frame clones only, minus some. This table has roughly 1,200 clones, 85% appearing once. The chain couples TRBV6-1 to TRBJ2-1, with D perhaps TRBD2 (5 bases). The sequence was obtained from a donor over 35 with non-small cell lung cancer. The sample was tissue from a brain metastasis. CDR3 nucleotides: TGTGCCAGCAGTGAAGGGAGGGAGCAGTTCTTC. Protein: CASSEGREQFF.